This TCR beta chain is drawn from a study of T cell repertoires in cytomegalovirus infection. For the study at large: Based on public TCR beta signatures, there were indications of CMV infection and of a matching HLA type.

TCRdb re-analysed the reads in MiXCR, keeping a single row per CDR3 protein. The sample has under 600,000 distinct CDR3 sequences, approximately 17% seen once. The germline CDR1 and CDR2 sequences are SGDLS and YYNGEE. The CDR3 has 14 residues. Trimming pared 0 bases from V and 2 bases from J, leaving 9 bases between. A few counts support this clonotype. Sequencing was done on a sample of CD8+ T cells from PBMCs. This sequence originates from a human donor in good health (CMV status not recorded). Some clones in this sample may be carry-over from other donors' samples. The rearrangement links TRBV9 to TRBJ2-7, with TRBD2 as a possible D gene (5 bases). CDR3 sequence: CASSVEGATYEQYF. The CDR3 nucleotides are TGTGCCAGCAGCGTAGAGGGAGCCACCTACGAGCAGTACTTC. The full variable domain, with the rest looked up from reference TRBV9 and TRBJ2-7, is DSGVTQTPKHLITATGQRVTLRCSPRSGDLSVYWYQQSLDQGLQFLIQYYNGEERAKGNILERFSAQQFPDLHSELNLSSLELGDSALYFCASSVEGATYEQYFGPGTRLTVT.